The 15 T cell receptor beta chains below come from one sample, sequenced in a study of blood T cell repertoires in COVID-19. Produced via immunoSEQ multiplex PCR; TCRdb's table is partial and in-frame only. The table has a few hundred thousand clones, 80% to 90% seen once. Sample: PBMCs or T cells enriched from blood (not recorded which). The receptor set was obtained from a woman in her fifties or sixties who had recovered from COVID-19.

This chain joins TRBV2 and TRBJ2-1, with a possible D match to TRBD2 (7 bases). CDR3 size: 13 residues. CDR1 and CDR2 from the germline V gene are SNHLY and FYNNEI. The V and J ends lost 7 bases and 5 bases respectively, with 12 bases between them. The CDR3 DNA reads TGTGCCAGCATTACGGGGGGCAACAATGAGCAGTTCTTC. Translating gives CASITGGNNEQFF.

This chain connects TRBV11-2 to TRBJ1-5; no firm D call. The CDR3 is 15 residues long. Trimming pared 1 base from V and 0 bases from J, leaving 7 bases between. The V gene's germline CDR1 is SGHAT and CDR2 FQNNGV. The CDR3 is CASSLGQSSNQPQHF. CDR3 DNA sequence: TGTGCCAGCAGCTTAGGTCAGTCTAGCAATCAGCCCCAGCATTTT.

As DNA, the CDR3 is TGTGCCAGCAGGAAACAGGGAGTGAGCACAGATACGCAGTATTTT. Translated, it gives CASRKQGVSTDTQYF. The chain carries TRBV11-2 and TRBJ2-3; tentatively, D is TRBD1 (6 bases). The germline CDR1 and CDR2 sequences are SGHAT and FQNNGV. This CDR3 has 15 residues. The V end lost 6 bases, the J end lost 0 bases, and 13 bases lay between the germline ends.

This clone came up once. The V call is TRBV6-1, the J call TRBJ1-5; D is possibly TRBD1 (5 bases). Between the trimmed V and J ends, which lost 3 bases and 5 bases, there was a span of 11 bases. The CDR3 contains 14 residues. The germline gives CDR1 MNHNS, CDR2 SASEGT. CDR3 loop: CASSEQGYYQPQHF. The CDR3 DNA follows: TGTGCCAGCAGTGAGCAGGGATATTATCAGCCCCAGCATTTT.

The chain is built from TRBV10-3 and TRBJ1-1, with 12 nucleotides matching TRBD1. Germline V gives CDR1 ENHRY, CDR2 SYGVKD. This CDR3 region has 16 residues. V lost 2 bases to trimming and J lost 5 bases; unmatched junction nucleotides: 6. The CDR3 protein is CAISEQGDRGHTEAFF. For the CDR3, the DNA is TGTGCCATCAGTGAGCAGGGGGACAGGGGGCATACTGAAGCTTTCTTT.

The chain employs TRBV27 and TRBJ1-6, with 11 bases identical to TRBD1. Germline V gene data show CDR1 as MNHEY and CDR2 as SMNVEV (reference sequence). The V gene end was trimmed by 6 bases and the J gene end by 6 bases; junction bases not matched to a gene: 13. The CDR3 loop spans 18 amino acids. In nucleotides, the CDR3 is TGTGCCAGCAGCAAACTCGGGACAGGGGGTATTGGTAATTCACCCCTCCACTTT. It is translated as CASSKLGTGGIGNSPLHF.

The V gene is TRBV5-6, the J gene TRBJ1-1; TRBD1 aligns across 9 bases. The CDR3 loop spans 18 amino acids. Trimming cost V 4 bases and J 3 bases; bases outside gene matches: 16. Germline CDR1 SGHDT, CDR2 YYEEEE. The CDR3 protein is CASSRTGTGRLRDTEAFF. Here the CDR3 DNA reads TGTGCCAGCAGCCGTACCGGGACAGGGAGGTTGAGGGACACTGAAGCTTTCTTT.

The chain combines TRBV3-1 (or the pseudogene TRBV3-2) with TRBJ2-1; TRBD2 agrees at 9 bases. This CDR3 comprises 16 residues. After removal of 0 bases from V and 6 bases from J, the junction contained 6 bases not matched to a gene. CDR1 is LGHDT, CDR2 YNNKEL, per germline (reference sequence). The CDR3 loop is CASSQDGAGGINEQFF. The CDR3, as DNA: TGTGCCAGCAGCCAAGACGGAGCGGGGGGCATCAATGAGCAGTTCTTC.

The V and J genes are TRBV5-1 and TRBJ2-7; D is possibly TRBD1 (6 bases). The CDR3 runs to 14 residues. The V and J ends lost 4 bases and 2 bases respectively, with 13 bases between them. The germline gives CDR1 SGHRS, CDR2 YFSETQ. The CDR3 sequence: CASSPVRGPYEQYF. In DNA, the CDR3 is TGCGCCAGCAGCCCAGTCAGGGGACCCTACGAGCAGTACTTC. The full variable domain, its missing parts supplied by reference TRBV5-1 and TRBJ2-7, is KAGVTQTPRYLIKTRGQQVTLSCSPISGHRSVSWYQQTPGQGLQFLFEYFSETQRNKGNFPGRFSGRQFSNSRSEMNVSTLELGDSALYLCASSPVRGPYEQYFGPGTRLTVT.

This chain links TRBV7-8 with TRBJ2-7; D remains unclear. Looked up from germline, CDR1 is SGHVS and CDR2 is FQNEAQ. Trimming took off 2 bases at V and 2 bases at J, with 16 bases between the two ends. The CDR3 contains 16 residues. DNA of the CDR3: TGTGCCAGCAGCTTAAATACAGAAAGGTCTACCTACGAGCAGTACTTC. Translating gives CASSLNTERSTYEQYF. Drawing the rest from reference TRBV7-8 and TRBJ2-7, the complete variable domain is GAGVSQSPRYKVAKRGQDVALRCDPISGHVSLFWYQQALGQGPEFLTYFQNEAQLDKSGLPSDRFFAERPEGSVSTLKIQRTQQEDSAVYLCASSLNTERSTYEQYFGPGTRLTVT.

The chain combines TRBV5-1 with TRBJ2-1; the D gene is possibly TRBD1 (7 bases). This CDR3 has 15 residues. Trimming took off 0 bases at V and 8 bases at J, with 15 bases between the two ends. Germline lookup yields CDR1 SGHRS and CDR2 YFSETQ. The CDR3 region is CASSLVPQGEDEQFF. For the CDR3, the DNA is TGCGCCAGCAGCTTGGTCCCCCAGGGGGAGGATGAGCAGTTCTTC.

This clone has a handful of counts. The J gene is TRBJ2-7, the V gene TRBV2; TRBD1 matches 7 bases. Trimming took 4 bases from V and 6 from J; bases not matched to a gene: 9. The length of the CDR3 is 14 residues. Germline V gives CDR1 SNHLY, CDR2 FYNNEI. The CDR3: CASSALSSGGEQYV. The CDR3 DNA is TGTGCCAGCAGTGCCCTCTCCTCAGGGGGCGAGCAGTACGTC.

In its sample, this clone was seen many times. This chain uses TRBV11-2 with TRBJ1-3; D is uncertain. Germline V CDR1 and CDR2: SGHAT, FQNNGV. The CDR3 runs to 15 residues. The germline V and J ends were trimmed by 5 bases and 7 bases, with 18 bases remaining between them. This CDR3 reads CASSLSPGHLNTIYF. Here the CDR3 DNA reads TGTGCCAGCAGCCTCTCACCAGGCCACTTGAACACCATATATTTT. Full variable domain (remainder filled in from reference TRBV11-2 and TRBJ1-3): EAGVAQSPRYKIIEKRQSVAFWCNPISGHATLYWYQQILGQGPKLLIQFQNNGVVDDSQLPKDRFSAERLKGVDSTLKIQPAKLEDSAVYLCASSLSPGHLNTIYFGEGSWLTVV.

The chain recombines TRBV29-1 with TRBJ1-1; D gene uncertain. V dropped 7 bases and J dropped 4 bases, with 19 bases sitting between them. The CDR3 length is 14 residues. Germline CDR1 SQVTM, CDR2 ANQGSEA. CDR3 sequence: CSGTTMGGSTEAFF. The CDR3 region has the DNA TGCAGCGGCACTACAATGGGAGGGAGCACTGAAGCTTTCTTT.

The chain carries TRBV5-4 and TRBJ2-2, with D unclear. CDR3 length equals 15 residues. Germline V gene lookup returns CDR1 SGHNT and CDR2 YYREEE (reference sequence). V was pared by 3 bases and J by 4 bases, with 13 bases between. The CDR3 region has the DNA TGTGCCAGCAGCTCCGGCGGTCGGGTCACCGGGGAGCTGTTTTTT. It encodes CASSSGGRVTGELFF.